This T cell receptor (beta chain) stems from a study of blood T cell repertoires in COVID-19. For the study at large: T cells, B-cell-depleted T cells, or PBMCs provided the cDNA or gDNA that served as material.

Authors' processing steps: For nucleated cells, counts were estimated from reference gene primer amplification. TCRdb keeps only in-frame clones here, not all; method: immunoSEQ multiplex PCR. V and J calls and clone size follow that table, whereas D and trimming were derived from the DNA. Among about 260,000 clones listed, 80% to 90% were seen once. CDR1 SNHLY and CDR2 FYNNEI come from the germline V gene. Losses at the gene ends were 6 bases for V and 16 bases for J; bases not matched to a gene: 12. This CDR3 is 12 amino acids long. The chain couples TRBV2 to TRBJ2-1; 7 bases map to TRBD1. Sequencing was carried out using peripheral blood. The sequence was collected from a woman in her 40s who had recovered from COVID-19. The CDR3 protein is CASSLREGAGFF. The CDR3 nucleotides are TGTGCCAGCAGCCTTCGTGAGGGGGCCGGATTCTTC.